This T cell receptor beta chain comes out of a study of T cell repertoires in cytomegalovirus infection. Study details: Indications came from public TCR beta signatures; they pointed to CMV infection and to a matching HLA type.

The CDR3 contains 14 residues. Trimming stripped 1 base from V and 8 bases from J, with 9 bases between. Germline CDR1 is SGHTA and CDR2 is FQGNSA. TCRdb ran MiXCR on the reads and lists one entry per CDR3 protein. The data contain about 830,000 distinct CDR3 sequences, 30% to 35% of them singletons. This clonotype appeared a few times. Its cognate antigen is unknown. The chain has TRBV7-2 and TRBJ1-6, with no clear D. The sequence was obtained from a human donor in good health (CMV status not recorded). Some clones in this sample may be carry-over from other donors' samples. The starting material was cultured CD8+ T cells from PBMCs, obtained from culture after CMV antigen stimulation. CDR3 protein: CASSLVPIDSPLHF. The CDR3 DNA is TGTGCCAGCAGCTTAGTACCGATTGATTCACCCCTCCACTTT.